Below, 5 T cell receptor beta chains from the same sample are listed, as sequenced in a study of blood T cell repertoires in COVID-19. This table comes from immunoSEQ multiplex PCR, and its TCRdb copy is limited to in-frame clones, with some not included. The data hold approximately 130,000 clones, with 85% to 90% observed a single time. The specimen was peripheral blood. The receptors derive from a man in his fifties or sixties with active COVID-19.

The DNA of the CDR3 is TGTGCCAGCAGTTCGCCGGGACAGATTGAAAAACTGTTTTTT. Its translation: CASSSPGQIEKLFF. The chain couples TRBV28 to TRBJ1-4, with 7 positions matching TRBD1. J lost 7 bases, V lost 4 bases, and 6 bases had no gene match. Germline V CDR1 and CDR2: MDHEN, SYDVKM. CDR3 length equals 14 residues.

This clone showed up just once. The J gene is TRBJ2-2, the V gene TRBV5-1; D not resolved. The germline CDR1 and CDR2 sequences are SGHRS and YFSETQ. The length of the CDR3 is 14 residues. The V end lost 0 bases, the J end lost 2 bases, and 5 bases lay between the germline ends. The CDR3 sequence is CASSLGANTGELFF. CDR3 DNA: TGCGCCAGCAGCTTGGGGGCTAACACCGGGGAGCTGTTTTTT.

The genes are TRBV30 and TRBJ1-6, with 9 bases identical to TRBD1. Germline loops: CDR1 GTSNPN, CDR2 SVGIG (reference sequence). This CDR3 is 16 amino acids long. Trimming removed 4 bases from V and 9 bases from J; junction bases left unmatched: 13. In nucleotides, the CDR3 is TGTGCCTGGACTCCTGACACCGGGACAGGGCGTTCACCCCTCCACTTT. This translates into CAWTPDTGTGRSPLHF.

The J gene is TRBJ2-7, the V gene TRBV5-4, with a weak D call TRBD1 (5 bases). The CDR3 contains 15 residues. V lost 4 bases and J 5 bases, leaving 19 bases between the germline ends. CDR1 is SGHNT and CDR2 is YYREEE in the germline V gene (reference sequence). The CDR3 is CASSQDRGRPHEQYF. CDR3 nucleotides: TGTGCCAGCAGCCAAGACAGAGGCAGGCCCCACGAGCAGTACTTC. Together with reference TRBV5-4 and TRBJ2-7, the CDR3 gives the full variable domain: ETGVTQSPTHLIKTRGQQVTLRCSSQSGHNTVSWYQQALGQGPQFIFQYYREEENGRGNFPPRFSGLQFPNYSSELNVNALELDDSALYLCASSQDRGRPHEQYFGPGTRLTVT.

This sequence joins TRBV7-2 and TRBJ2-1; D unresolved. The CDR3 loop spans 10 amino acids. Germline assignment: CDR1 SGHTA and CDR2 FQGNSA. V was pared by 5 bases and J by 9 bases, with 5 bases between. The CDR3 region has the DNA TGTGCCAGCAGCCTAAGTGAGCAGTTCTTC. Its translation: CASSLSEQFF.